This TCR beta chain originates from a study of human T cells and chemical hapten exposure. Turning to the study itself: Patch tests delivered 0.01% DPC to the upper back and were evaluated at 6 days. Study-wide results and caveats: TCRs at high frequency, those above 1 in 1000, did not change with DPC sensitization.

For this clonotype: No antigen is known for it.

In the library, unique molecular identifiers were attached to individual cDNA molecules. MiXCR, run by TCRdb on the RACE reads, gives a single entry per CDR3 protein. The table includes 300,000 to 450,000 distinct CDR3 sequences, about 5.1% detected once. Documented time point: pre-sensitization, week 0. Treatment indicated: therapeutic diphenylcyclopropenone sensitization with weekly scalp DPC. Sample: whole blood, taken in connection with sensitization to the hapten diphenylcyclopropenone (DPC). The sequence was obtained from a woman in her forties or fifties with alopecia areata. Some clones in this sample may be carry-over from other donors' samples.

The CDR3 loop reads CSASPDRGSSPLHF. CDR3 sequence (DNA): TGCAGTGCTAGTCCCGACAGGGGAAGTTCACCCCTCCACTTT. V gene TRBV20-1 combines with J gene TRBJ1-6; TRBD1 matches at 8 bases. J lost 9 bases, V lost 3 bases, and 7 bases had no gene match. Per the germline V gene, CDR1 is DFQATT and CDR2 is SNEGSKA (reference sequence). This CDR3 spans 14 amino acids.